These T cell receptor beta chains were read from a single sample in a study of chemoradiotherapy in HPV16-positive cancers. Profiling relied on immunoSEQ multiplex PCR, and the TCRdb table lists in-frame clones only, not all of them. The sample holds 4,500 to 5,000 clones; around 90% are singletons and the top ten take about 8.7%. The source material was tumor tissue, sampled from a patient who underwent chemoradiotherapy. All receptors derive from a human donor with HPV-associated anogenital cancer. Both conserved end residues are part of each CDR3. A D gene is named only where the DNA matches it firmly. Not every row has a clone size; where given, it reads once, few, many or a size class.

v_gene: TRBV25-1; j_gene: TRBJ1-4; d_gene: NA; abundance: NA; CDR3aa: CASSQGGTNEKLFF; CDR3nt: TGTGCCAGCAGCCAGGGCGGAACTAATGAAAAACTGTTTTTT
v_gene: TRBV2; j_gene: TRBJ2-1; d_gene: NA; abundance: NA; CDR3aa: CASTQEAGSYNEQFF; CDR3nt: TGTGCCAGCACACAAGAGGCGGGATCCTACAATGAGCAGTTCTTC
v_gene: TRBV15; j_gene: TRBJ2-5; d_gene: TRBD2; abundance: NA; CDR3aa: CATSSPGLAAIQETQYF; CDR3nt: TGTGCCACCAGCAGCCCTGGACTAGCGGCCATCCAAGAGACCCAGTACTTC
v_gene: TRBV27; j_gene: TRBJ1-1; d_gene: TRBD1; abundance: NA; CDR3aa: CASSSRTGNTEAFF; CDR3nt: TGTGCCAGCAGTTCCCGGACAGGGAACACTGAAGCTTTCTTT
v_gene: TRBV29-1; j_gene: TRBJ2-7; d_gene: NA; abundance: NA; CDR3aa: CSTTGDGNEQYF; CDR3nt: TGCAGCACGACAGGAGACGGCAACGAGCAGTACTTC
v_gene: TRBV5-1; j_gene: TRBJ1-4; d_gene: TRBD1; abundance: NA; CDR3aa: CASSLESVGGNGEKLFF; CDR3nt: TGCGCCAGCAGCTTGGAATCGGTAGGGGGCAACGGGGAAAAACTGTTTTTT
v_gene: TRBV6-1; j_gene: TRBJ1-1; d_gene: NA; abundance: NA; CDR3aa: CASSVLQGRDTEAFF; CDR3nt: TGTGCCAGCAGTGTTCTACAGGGTAGGGACACTGAAGCTTTCTTT
v_gene: TRBV28; j_gene: TRBJ2-7; d_gene: NA; abundance: NA; CDR3aa: CASSPQGTRYEQYF; CDR3nt: TGTGCCAGCAGTCCCCAAGGGACTCGCTACGAGCAGTACTTC
v_gene: TRBV7-9; j_gene: TRBJ1-4; d_gene: NA; abundance: NA; CDR3aa: CASTRGDRANEKLFF; CDR3nt: TGTGCCAGCACCCGAGGGGACCGAGCTAATGAAAAACTGTTTTTT
v_gene: TRBV10-1; j_gene: TRBJ2-3; d_gene: TRBD1; abundance: NA; CDR3aa: CASSGQPGQGADTQYF; CDR3nt: TGCGCCAGCAGTGGGCAGCCGGGACAGGGGGCAGATACGCAGTATTTT
v_gene: TRBV10-1; j_gene: TRBJ2-2; d_gene: NA; abundance: NA; CDR3aa: CASSEDGRGTGELFF; CDR3nt: TGCGCCAGCAGTGAGGACGGCAGAGGGACCGGGGAGCTGTTTTTT
v_gene: TRBV5-4; j_gene: TRBJ1-2; d_gene: NA; abundance: NA; CDR3aa: CASSLGRTVSLIGTF; CDR3nt: TGTGCCAGCAGCTTGGGCAGGACGGTATCGCTTATCGGCACCTTC
v_gene: TRBV6-5; j_gene: TRBJ1-5; d_gene: NA; abundance: NA; CDR3aa: CASSYSRSNQPQHF; CDR3nt: TGTGCCAGCAGTTACTCGAGAAGCAATCAGCCCCAGCATTTT
v_gene: TRBV11-3; j_gene: TRBJ2-5; d_gene: NA; abundance: NA; CDR3aa: CASSPVAGPQETQYF; CDR3nt: TGTGCCAGCAGCCCAGTTGCAGGGCCCCAAGAGACCCAGTACTTC
v_gene: TRBV15; j_gene: TRBJ2-2; d_gene: TRBD1; abundance: NA; CDR3aa: CATSRDETGGMGTGELFF; CDR3nt: TGTGCCACCAGCAGAGATGAAACAGGGGGCATGGGCACCGGGGAGCTGTTTTTT
v_gene: TRBV4-3; j_gene: TRBJ2-7; d_gene: TRBD1; abundance: NA; CDR3aa: CASSQGQGRHEQYF; CDR3nt: TGCGCCAGCAGCCAAGGACAGGGAAGACACGAGCAGTACTTC
v_gene: TRBV6-5; j_gene: TRBJ2-3; d_gene: TRBD2; abundance: NA; CDR3aa: CASSLAGGTDTQYF; CDR3nt: TGTGCCAGCAGTTTGGCGGGGGGCACAGATACGCAGTATTTT
v_gene: TRBV11-3; j_gene: TRBJ1-1; d_gene: NA; abundance: NA; CDR3aa: CASSFDWGTEAFF; CDR3nt: TGTGCCAGCAGCTTTGACTGGGGAACTGAAGCTTTCTTT
v_gene: TRBV30; j_gene: TRBJ1-1; d_gene: NA; abundance: NA; CDR3aa: CAWNRQGFLLNTEAFF; CDR3nt: TGTGCCTGGAACCGGCAGGGGTTTCTGTTGAACACTGAAGCTTTCTTT
v_gene: TRBV30; j_gene: TRBJ2-5; d_gene: NA; abundance: NA; CDR3aa: CAWSALETQYF; CDR3nt: TGTGCCTGGAGTGCCCTAGAGACCCAGTACTTC
v_gene: TRBV19; j_gene: TRBJ2-2; d_gene: NA; abundance: NA; CDR3aa: CASSIGTTNTGELFF; CDR3nt: TGTGCCAGTAGTATAGGGACTACCAACACCGGGGAGCTGTTTTTT
v_gene: TRBV10-1; j_gene: TRBJ1-5; d_gene: NA; abundance: NA; CDR3aa: CASSEGHQPQHF; CDR3nt: TGCGCCAGCAGTGAGGGACACCAGCCCCAGCATTTT
v_gene: TRBV10-2; j_gene: TRBJ2-2; d_gene: NA; abundance: NA; CDR3aa: CASTTALPGTGELFF; CDR3nt: TGCGCCAGCACCACGGCCCTTCCCGGCACCGGGGAGCTGTTTTTT
v_gene: TRBV4-3; j_gene: TRBJ2-1; d_gene: TRBD2; abundance: NA; CDR3aa: CASSRTSGNREQFF; CDR3nt: TGCGCCAGCAGCCGGACTAGCGGGAACCGGGAGCAGTTCTTC
v_gene: TRBV2; j_gene: TRBJ1-1; d_gene: TRBD1; abundance: once; CDR3aa: CASGRQGNTEAFF; CDR3nt: TGTGCCAGCGGGCGACAGGGGAACACTGAAGCTTTCTTT
v_gene: TRBV5-1; j_gene: TRBJ2-1; d_gene: TRBD2; abundance: NA; CDR3aa: CASSLAAGRVNEQFF; CDR3nt: TGCGCCAGCAGCTTGGCGGCAGGGAGGGTCAATGAGCAGTTCTTC
v_gene: TRBV5-5; j_gene: TRBJ2-7; d_gene: TRBD1; abundance: NA; CDR3aa: CASKLSQGAGYEQYF; CDR3nt: TGTGCCAGCAAGCTTTCACAGGGGGCGGGGTACGAGCAGTACTTC
v_gene: TRBV6-6; j_gene: TRBJ2-7; d_gene: TRBD1; abundance: NA; CDR3aa: CASSGQVTYEQYF; CDR3nt: TGTGCCAGCAGTGGACAGGTTACCTACGAGCAGTACTTC
v_gene: TRBV7-2; j_gene: TRBJ2-3; d_gene: TRBD2; abundance: NA; CDR3aa: CASSLTGLAPDTQYF; CDR3nt: TGTGCCAGCAGTCTTACCGGACTAGCCCCAGATACGCAGTATTTT
v_gene: TRBV5-6; j_gene: TRBJ1-1; d_gene: NA; abundance: NA; CDR3aa: CASSVTENTEAFF; CDR3nt: TGTGCCAGCAGCGTGACAGAGAACACTGAAGCTTTCTTT
v_gene: TRBV29-1; j_gene: TRBJ1-1; d_gene: NA; abundance: few; CDR3aa: CSVEEHTEAFF; CDR3nt: TGCAGCGTTGAGGAGCACACTGAAGCTTTCTTT
v_gene: TRBV18; j_gene: TRBJ2-7; d_gene: TRBD1; abundance: NA; CDR3aa: CASSPRAGTGKYEQYF; CDR3nt: TGTGCCAGCTCACCAAGGGCCGGGACAGGGAAATACGAGCAGTACTTC
v_gene: TRBV4-3; j_gene: TRBJ2-1; d_gene: NA; abundance: NA; CDR3aa: CASSHTSSYNEQFF; CDR3nt: TGCGCCAGCAGCCACACGAGCTCCTACAATGAGCAGTTCTTC
v_gene: TRBV7-8; j_gene: TRBJ2-7; d_gene: TRBD2; abundance: few; CDR3aa: CASTGGESYEQYF; CDR3nt: TGTGCCAGCACCGGGGGGGAGTCCTACGAGCAGTACTTC
v_gene: TRBV2; j_gene: TRBJ2-7; d_gene: NA; abundance: once; CDR3aa: CASRGRGYYEQYF; CDR3nt: TGTGCCAGCAGGGGTAGAGGCTACTACGAGCAGTACTTC
v_gene: TRBV5-1; j_gene: TRBJ1-4; d_gene: NA; abundance: NA; CDR3aa: CASRQDNEKLFF; CDR3nt: TGCGCCAGCCGACAGGATAATGAAAAACTGTTTTTT
v_gene: TRBV7-2; j_gene: TRBJ1-3; d_gene: NA; abundance: NA; CDR3aa: CAGGYSSGNTIYF; CDR3nt: TGTGCCGGCGGGTATTCCTCTGGAAACACCATATATTTT
v_gene: TRBV7-9; j_gene: TRBJ1-2; d_gene: NA; abundance: NA; CDR3aa: CASSLAGQSYGYTF; CDR3nt: TGTGCCAGCAGCTTAGCTGGGCAAAGCTATGGCTACACCTTC
v_gene: TRBV27; j_gene: TRBJ2-2; d_gene: TRBD1; abundance: NA; CDR3aa: CASSPRQGRGAGELFF; CDR3nt: TGTGCCAGCAGTCCCAGACAGGGAAGAGGCGCCGGGGAGCTGTTTTTT
v_gene: TRBV18; j_gene: TRBJ1-4; d_gene: TRBD1; abundance: once; CDR3aa: CASSPGTGGEKLFF; CDR3nt: TGTGCCAGCTCACCCGGGACAGGGGGTGAAAAACTGTTTTTT
v_gene: TRBV29-1; j_gene: TRBJ1-1; d_gene: TRBD1; abundance: NA; CDR3aa: CSVRITGGEAFF; CDR3nt: TGCAGCGTTCGAATAACAGGGGGCGAGGCTTTCTTT
v_gene: TRBV7-9; j_gene: TRBJ2-3; d_gene: NA; abundance: NA; CDR3aa: CASSLTASTDTQYF; CDR3nt: TGTGCCAGCAGCTTAACGGCTAGCACAGATACGCAGTATTTT
v_gene: TRBV5-4; j_gene: TRBJ1-4; d_gene: TRBD1; abundance: few; CDR3aa: CASSPGKIRGGNEKLFF; CDR3nt: TGTGCCAGCAGCCCTGGGAAGATCAGGGGGGGTAATGAAAAACTGTTTTTT
v_gene: TRBV7-8; j_gene: TRBJ2-7; d_gene: TRBD2; abundance: NA; CDR3aa: CASRGLAGGQYYEQYF; CDR3nt: TGTGCCAGCAGAGGACTAGCGGGAGGTCAGTACTACGAGCAGTACTTC
v_gene: TRBV28; j_gene: TRBJ2-7; d_gene: TRBD1; abundance: NA; CDR3aa: CASRPPTGQYEQYF; CDR3nt: TGTGCCAGCAGGCCACCGACAGGGCAGTACGAGCAGTACTTC
v_gene: TRBV19; j_gene: TRBJ2-3; d_gene: TRBD2; abundance: NA; CDR3aa: CASSSGTSGTRWDTQYF; CDR3nt: TGTGCCAGTAGTTCCGGGACTAGCGGGACGAGGTGGGATACGCAGTATTTT
v_gene: TRBV15; j_gene: TRBJ1-1; d_gene: NA; abundance: few; CDR3aa: CATSGWGGNEAFF; CDR3nt: TGTGCCACCAGCGGCTGGGGGGGGAATGAAGCTTTCTTT
v_gene: TRBV11-2; j_gene: TRBJ1-2; d_gene: TRBD1; abundance: NA; CDR3aa: CASSTWDSYPNYGYTF; CDR3nt: TGTGCCAGCAGCACCTGGGACAGCTACCCTAACTATGGCTACACCTTC
v_gene: TRBV6-5; j_gene: TRBJ2-2; d_gene: NA; abundance: NA; CDR3aa: CASSTSRGTGELFF; CDR3nt: TGTGCCAGCAGCACCTCCAGGGGCACCGGGGAGCTGTTTTTT
v_gene: TRBV18; j_gene: TRBJ1-1; d_gene: NA; abundance: NA; CDR3aa: CASSPRAGGAFF; CDR3nt: TGTGCCAGCTCACCGAGGGCGGGAGGAGCTTTCTTT
v_gene: TRBV2; j_gene: TRBJ1-5; d_gene: NA; abundance: once; CDR3aa: CASSERGAPNQPQHF; CDR3nt: TGTGCCAGCAGTGAAAGGGGGGCTCCCAATCAGCCCCAGCATTTT
v_gene: TRBV4-3; j_gene: TRBJ2-7; d_gene: NA; abundance: once; CDR3aa: CASSRAGGAPYEQYF; CDR3nt: TGCGCCAGCAGCCGAGCTGGGGGGGCCCCCTACGAGCAGTACTTC
v_gene: TRBV2; j_gene: TRBJ2-5; d_gene: TRBD1; abundance: NA; CDR3aa: CASGGQGAVETQYF; CDR3nt: TGTGCCAGCGGGGGGCAGGGGGCTGTAGAGACCCAGTACTTC
v_gene: TRBV7-9; j_gene: TRBJ1-5; d_gene: NA; abundance: once; CDR3aa: CASSPGGSQPQHF; CDR3nt: TGTGCCAGCAGCCCCGGGGGGAGTCAGCCCCAGCATTTT
v_gene: TRBV7-9; j_gene: TRBJ2-5; d_gene: NA; abundance: NA; CDR3aa: CASSLSRDAVTQYF; CDR3nt: TGTGCCAGCAGCTTAAGCCGGGACGCCGTAACCCAGTACTTC
v_gene: TRBV2; j_gene: TRBJ1-6; d_gene: NA; abundance: NA; CDR3aa: CASRIRGDNSPLHF; CDR3nt: TGTGCCAGCAGAATCCGGGGGGATAATTCACCCCTCCACTTT
v_gene: TRBV19; j_gene: TRBJ2-7; d_gene: NA; abundance: NA; CDR3aa: CASSIGDWSHEQYF; CDR3nt: TGTGCCAGTAGTATAGGGGACTGGTCCCACGAGCAGTACTTC
v_gene: TRBV9; j_gene: TRBJ2-7; d_gene: NA; abundance: NA; CDR3aa: CASSEGPSSYEQYF; CDR3nt: TGTGCCAGCAGCGAAGGTCCGAGCTCCTACGAGCAGTACTTC
v_gene: TRBV7-8; j_gene: TRBJ1-4; d_gene: NA; abundance: NA; CDR3aa: CASSQTGEKLFF; CDR3nt: TGTGCCAGCAGTCAGACAGGTGAAAAACTGTTTTTT
v_gene: TRBV21-1; j_gene: TRBJ1-1; d_gene: NA; abundance: once; CDR3aa: CASSKGVLNTEAFF; CDR3nt: TGTGCCAGCAGCAAAGGTGTGCTGAACACTGAAGCTTTCTTT